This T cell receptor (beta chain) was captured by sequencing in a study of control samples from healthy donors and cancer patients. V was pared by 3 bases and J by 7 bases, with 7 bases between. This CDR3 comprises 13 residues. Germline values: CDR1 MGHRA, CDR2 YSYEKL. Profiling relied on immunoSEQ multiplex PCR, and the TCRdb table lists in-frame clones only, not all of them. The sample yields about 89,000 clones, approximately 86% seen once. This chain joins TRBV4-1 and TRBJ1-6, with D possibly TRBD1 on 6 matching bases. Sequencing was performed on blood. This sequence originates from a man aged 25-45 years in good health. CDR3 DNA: TGCGCCAGCAGCCATACAGGGAATTCACCCCTCCACTTT. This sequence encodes CASSHTGNSPLHF.